This record looks at one T cell receptor (beta chain) sequence and its context. What it binds is not known. This sample is drawn from a study of T cell responses to AZD1222 COVID-19 vaccine. Only in-frame clones appear in the TCRdb table, and some are missing; sequencing was by immunoSEQ multiplex PCR. The data contain roughly 140,000 clones, less than 95% of them singletons. The germline V gene encodes CDR1 MNHNS and CDR2 SASEGT. V shed 6 bases, J shed 4 bases, and the junction held 3 bases outside the gene matches. The CDR3 has 14 residues. Findings and caveats of the study: Unmutated variant regions reportedly attract nearly half of all spike-specific TCRs.

The material was peripheral blood, obtained on day 0 of AZD1222 vaccination. The TCR sequence derives from an adult in good health. The gene calls are TRBV6-1 and TRBJ2-1; 10 nucleotides line up with TRBD2. CDR3 region: CASSTSGDYNEQFF. The CDR3 DNA is TGTGCCAGCAGCACTAGCGGGGATTACAATGAGCAGTTCTTC.